Shown below are 31 T cell receptor beta chains from a single sample sequenced in a study of blood T cell repertoires in COVID-19. Data came from immunoSEQ multiplex PCR; TCRdb stores just in-frame clones and leaves some out. The table records approximately 240,000 clones, about 80% of them present only once. The specimen was PBMCs or T cells enriched from blood (not recorded which). The origin of the receptors is a middle-aged woman with acute COVID-19.

CDR3 in amino acids: CASSLSGTGGDTQYF. The CDR3 nucleotides are TGTGCCAGCAGTCTCTCCGGGACAGGGGGAGATACGCAGTATTTT. The chain has TRBV27 and TRBJ2-3; 11 nucleotides align to TRBD1. Germline-derived CDR1 and CDR2 are MNHEY and SMNVEV (reference sequence). V shed 5 bases, J shed 5 bases, and the junction held 6 bases outside the gene matches. CDR3 length: 15 residues.

This clone appeared a single time. The V gene is TRBV5-1, the J gene TRBJ2-1; 8 nucleotides align to TRBD2. V trimming: 1 base; J trimming: 2 bases; junction bases outside the gene matches: 11. The CDR3 sequence is 18 residues long. CDR1 is SGHRS and CDR2 is YFSETQ in the germline V gene. Here the CDR3 reads CASSLNLAGYFPYNEQFF. CDR3 DNA sequence: TGCGCCAGCAGCTTGAATCTAGCGGGTTACTTTCCCTACAATGAGCAGTTCTTC.

This clone was seen only a few times. The chain employs TRBV28 and TRBJ2-6; weak D call: TRBD2 (6 bases). Trimming left V 2 bases short and J 4 bases short, with 12 bases between. The CDR3 spans 16 residues. Germline V lookup: CDR1 MDHEN, CDR2 SYDVKM. CDR3 nucleotides: TGTGCCAGCAGTTTAGGCGCGGGGCCCGGGGCCAACGTCCTGACTTTC. Its protein is CASSLGAGPGANVLTF.

The chain uses TRBV5-5 and TRBJ1-4; D not certain. V was trimmed by 4 bases and J by 0 bases, leaving 4 bases between them. CDR3 length: 13 residues. The V gene's germline CDR1 is SGHKS and CDR2 YYEKEE (reference sequence). For the CDR3, the DNA is TGTGCCAGCAGCCTCGCAACTAATGAAAAACTGTTTTTT. Translation gives CASSLATNEKLFF.

The chain uses TRBV18 and TRBJ1-2; D gene unclear. Trimming removed 1 base from V and 0 bases from J, with 9 bases in between. The CDR3 extends over 15 amino acids. CDR1 is KGHSH, CDR2 LQKENI, per germline. CDR3 nucleotide sequence: TGTGCCAGCTCACCACGGAGGACTACTAACTATGGCTACACCTTC. Translation: CASSPRRTTNYGYTF.

Here the CDR3 DNA reads TGTGCCAGCTCGCCAGACCTAACAGGGTCCGGGGAGCTGTTTTTT. It is translated as CASSPDLTGSGELFF. The V gene is TRBV18, the J gene TRBJ2-2, with TRBD1 as a possible D gene (6 bases). This CDR3 comprises 15 residues. V was pared by 6 bases and J by 6 bases, with 17 bases between. CDR1 KGHSH and CDR2 LQKENI come from the germline V gene.

The chain recombines TRBV11-2 with TRBJ2-7; 7 positions match TRBD1. Germline trimming cut 2 bases from V and 3 bases from J; bases unmatched to any gene: 7. The CDR3 loop spans 15 amino acids. Germline V CDR1 and CDR2: SGHAT, FQNNGV. CDR3 sequence (DNA): TGTGCCAGCAGCTTATCGTACAGGGGTGGCTACGAGCAGTACTTC. Translating gives CASSLSYRGGYEQYF.

The CDR3 spells CASSMGTGNTGELFF. CDR3 bases: TGTGCCAGCAGTATGGGGACAGGCAACACCGGGGAGCTGTTTTTT. The chain uses TRBV9 and TRBJ2-2; 8 positions agree with TRBD1. The CDR3 runs to 15 residues. Germline V lookup: CDR1 SGDLS, CDR2 YYNGEE. Trimming removed 5 bases from V and 2 bases from J; junction bases left unmatched: 5.

The DNA for the CDR3 is TGTGCCAGCAGTCAAGGGGGTCAGGATCAGCCCCAGCATTTT. Translating it yields CASSQGGQDQPQHF. The rearrangement links TRBV27 to TRBJ1-5, with D possibly matching TRBD1 (6 bases). CDR3 length: 14 amino acids. Trimming shortened V by 5 bases and J by 5 bases, and 13 bases separated the two germline ends. Germline loops: CDR1 MNHEY, CDR2 SMNVEV (reference sequence).

This clone came up a few times. The chain is built from TRBV27 and TRBJ2-1; TRBD2 matches 10 bases. Germline V gene sequence: CDR1 MNHEY, CDR2 SMNVEV (reference sequence). This CDR3 region has 14 residues. The J segment lost 9 bases and the V segment lost 10 bases, leaving 12 bases of the junction unmatched. CDR3 sequence reads: CATAPGLAGAEQFF. In DNA form, the CDR3 reads TGTGCCACCGCCCCGGGGCTAGCGGGGGCTGAGCAGTTCTTC.

The chain combines TRBV5-5 with TRBJ1-1; D is ambiguous. The CDR3 sequence is 13 residues long. Germline loops: CDR1 SGHKS, CDR2 YYEKEE (reference sequence). Trimming removed 0 bases at V and 4 bases at J, with 7 bases between. CDR3 nucleotides: TGTGCCAGCAGCTTGGATCCGTTCACTGAAGCTTTCTTT. Its protein is CASSLDPFTEAFF.

The chain has TRBV6-6 and TRBJ2-7, with a weak D call TRBD2 (5 bases). From germline, CDR1 is MNHNY and CDR2 SVGAGI (reference sequence). There are 14 residues in the CDR3. V was pared by 2 bases and J by 1 base, with 9 bases between. Here the CDR3 DNA reads TGTGCCAGCAGTTACGAGGGCGGTTCCTACGAGCAGTACTTC. This sequence encodes CASSYEGGSYEQYF.

The chain employs TRBV30 and TRBJ1-4, with a possible D match to TRBD1 (5 bases). The V and J ends lost 1 base and 7 bases respectively, with 16 bases between them. The CDR3 is made up of 15 amino acids. Germline-derived CDR1 and CDR2 are GTSNPN and SVGIG (reference sequence). This CDR3 is CAWSGGLIRGEKLFF. The DNA for the CDR3 is TGTGCCTGGAGTGGGGGATTGATAAGGGGTGAAAAACTGTTTTTT.

This clone was observed a single time. One end of the junction fails to match germline, which may point to a read error. This chain connects TRBV28 to TRBJ1-6; a possible D gene is TRBD1 (5 bases). Germline V gives CDR1 MDHEN, CDR2 SYDVKM. The CDR3 totals 12 residues. CDR3 protein: CASSSADRPFHF. The CDR3 DNA reads as TGTGCCAGCAGTTCCGCTGACAGACCCTTCCACTTT.

The CDR3 region has the DNA TGTGCCAGCAGGGGACTAGCGGGAGCCGGGGAGCTGTTTTTT. It yields the protein CASRGLAGAGELFF. The chain carries TRBV2 and TRBJ2-2; 14 bases are a match to TRBD2. CDR1 and CDR2 from the germline V gene are SNHLY and FYNNEI. With V trimmed by 6 bases and J by 6 bases, 0 bases remained unmatched. There are 14 residues in the CDR3. Variable domain in full (rest from reference TRBV2 and TRBJ2-2): EPEVTQTPSHQVTQMGQEVILRCVPISNHLYFYWYRQILGQKVEFLVSFYNNEISEKSEIFDDQFSVERPDGSNFTLKIRSTKLEDSAMYFCASRGLAGAGELFFGEGSRLTVL.

The chain combines TRBV19 with TRBJ1-5; TRBD1 agrees at 12 bases. From germline, CDR1 is LNHDA and CDR2 SQIVND (reference sequence). The CDR3 is 17 amino acids. V lost 3 bases, J lost 4 bases, and 7 bases stayed unmatched. The CDR3 protein is CASSILRDRGQNQPQHF. As DNA, the CDR3 is TGTGCCAGTAGTATCCTCCGGGACAGGGGGCAAAATCAGCCCCAGCATTTT.

This clone was seen more than once but under ten times. The chain uses TRBV18 and TRBJ2-7, with 13 nucleotides matching TRBD2. This CDR3 spans 17 amino acids. Germline CDR1 KGHSH, CDR2 LQKENI. V gave up 2 bases and J gave up 0 bases; unmatched junction bases: 4. The CDR3 reads CASSPGLAGDSSYEQYF. CDR3 DNA: TGTGCCAGCTCACCAGGACTAGCGGGGGATAGCTCCTACGAGCAGTACTTC.

The V and J genes are TRBV18 and TRBJ2-4; 8 bases map to TRBD1. The CDR3 is 16 amino acids. Germline V CDR1 and CDR2: KGHSH, LQKENI. V was pared by 4 bases and J by 4 bases, with 9 bases of the junction left unmatched. The CDR3 DNA sequence: TGTGCCAGCTCACGGGGCCAGGGGGCCGGAAAAAACATTCAGTACTTC. Protein product: CASSRGQGAGKNIQYF.

The chain recombines TRBV18 with TRBJ1-5; D might be TRBD1 (5 bases). Trimming left V 3 bases short and J 2 bases short, with 11 bases between. This CDR3 is built from 15 residues. Per the germline V gene, CDR1 is KGHSH and CDR2 is LQKENI. CDR3 bases: TGTGCCAGCTCACCGACAGCCCAAGGCAATCAGCCCCAGCATTTT. Its translation is CASSPTAQGNQPQHF.

The chain employs TRBV5-5 and TRBJ2-1; TRBD2 aligns across 7 bases. With 4 bases clipped from V and 11 bases from J, the junction kept 12 bases outside the gene matches. The CDR3 consists of 14 residues. In germline, CDR1 is SGHKS, CDR2 YYEKEE (reference sequence). The CDR3 DNA sequence: TGTGCCAGCAGCATGGCCCTCAGCGGGAAAAAGCAGTTCTTC. It specifies CASSMALSGKKQFF.

This chain uses TRBV5-4 with TRBJ2-1; possibly TRBD1 for D (6 bases). Trimming pared 0 bases from V and 8 bases from J, leaving 15 bases between. The CDR3 runs 15 residues. CDR1 is SGHNT, CDR2 YYREEE, per germline (reference sequence). The CDR3 region is CASSLGGLNRDEQFF. In nucleotides, the CDR3 is TGTGCCAGCAGCTTGGGGGGGCTCAATAGGGATGAGCAGTTCTTC.

The chain couples TRBV6-5 to TRBJ1-4; TRBD1 matches 7 bases. V lost 6 bases, J lost 0 bases, and 4 bases stayed unmatched. The CDR3 is 15 residues long. In germline, CDR1 is MNHEY, CDR2 SVGAGI. Written as DNA, the CDR3 is TGTGCCAGCAGCCGCACAGGGGCAACTAATGAAAAACTGTTTTTT. Protein sequence: CASSRTGATNEKLFF.

This rearrangement joins TRBV13 to TRBJ2-2, with 9 bases aligning to TRBD2. This CDR3 region has 16 residues. Germline CDR1 and CDR2: PRHDT and FYEKMQ (reference sequence). After removal of 0 bases from V and 5 bases from J, the junction contained 4 bases not matched to a gene. The CDR3 bases are TGTGCCAGCAGCTTAGGGCTAGCGGGACGGACCGGGGAGCTGTTTTTT. It specifies CASSLGLAGRTGELFF.

This chain connects TRBV19 to TRBJ1-1; 7 positions agree with TRBD1. The germline V gene has CDR1 LNHDA and CDR2 SQIVND (reference sequence). The CDR3 is 16 residues long. V was pared by 6 bases and J by 0 bases, with 10 bases of the junction left unmatched. CDR3 in amino acids: CASRSPGTAMNTEAFF. The DNA of the CDR3 is TGTGCCAGTAGGTCCCCCGGGACAGCCATGAACACTGAAGCTTTCTTT.

This chain joins TRBV28 and TRBJ1-2; TRBD1 agrees at 11 bases. With 10 bases clipped from V and 5 bases from J, the junction kept 15 bases outside the gene matches. Germline-derived CDR1 and CDR2 are MDHEN and SYDVKM. This CDR3 spans 16 amino acids. Written as DNA, the CDR3 is TGTGCCATCAAATTTCCCGGGACAGGGGGAGATTATGGCTACACCTTC. Translation: CAIKFPGTGGDYGYTF.

This sequence joins TRBV5-4 and TRBJ2-7, with 9 bases aligning to TRBD1. After removal of 4 bases from V and 9 bases from J, the junction contained 8 bases not matched to a gene. Per the germline V gene, CDR1 is SGHNT and CDR2 is YYREEE (reference sequence). The CDR3 extends over 13 amino acids. The CDR3 loop reads CASSHGDREGQYF. The CDR3 DNA reads as TGTGCCAGCAGCCATGGGGACAGGGAAGGGCAGTACTTC.

The chain couples TRBV18 to TRBJ2-7; possible D gene TRBD2, 7 bases. The V gene's germline CDR1 is KGHSH and CDR2 LQKENI. This CDR3 is 15 amino acids long. Trimming took off 0 bases at V and 2 bases at J, with 11 bases between the two ends. CDR3 DNA: TGTGCCAGCTCACCACCGAGGGGGGGGACCTACGAGCAGTACTTC. This encodes CASSPPRGGTYEQYF.

The V and J genes are TRBV6-4 and TRBJ2-1; 14 bases agree with TRBD2. V was pared by 4 bases and J by 8 bases, with 1 base of the junction left unmatched. Germline CDR1 and CDR2: MRHNA and SNTAGT. The CDR3 totals 14 residues. The CDR3 is CASSVGLAGDEQFF. In nucleotides, the CDR3 is TGTGCCAGCAGTGTGGGACTAGCGGGAGATGAGCAGTTCTTC.

This chain uses TRBV3-1 (or the pseudogene TRBV3-2) with TRBJ2-3; tentatively, D is TRBD2 (5 bases). There are 18 residues in the CDR3. The germline V gene has CDR1 LGHDT and CDR2 YNNKEL (reference sequence). Trimming cost V 0 bases and J 0 bases, with 16 bases left between them. The CDR3 spells CASSQDPPTGKSTDTQYF. DNA for the CDR3: TGTGCCAGCAGCCAAGACCCCCCGACGGGAAAAAGCACAGATACGCAGTATTTT.

V and J are TRBV4-2 and TRBJ1-2; D call uncertain. V lost 2 bases and J lost 3, with 13 bases in between. CDR3 length equals 15 residues. CDR1 is LGHNA and CDR2 is YNFKEQ in the germline V gene. The CDR3 spells CASSQYRDWDYGYTF. CDR3 nucleotides: TGTGCCAGCAGCCAATACAGAGATTGGGACTATGGCTACACCTTC.

This sequence joins TRBV11-1 and TRBJ2-1; D perhaps matches TRBD1 (6 bases). Per the germline V gene, CDR1 is SGHAT and CDR2 is FQDESV (reference sequence). This CDR3 comprises 12 residues. Trimming left V 3 bases short and J 8 bases short, with 8 bases between. The CDR3 reads CASSFEGDEQFF. The CDR3 DNA reads TGTGCCAGCAGCTTTGAGGGGGATGAGCAGTTCTTC.